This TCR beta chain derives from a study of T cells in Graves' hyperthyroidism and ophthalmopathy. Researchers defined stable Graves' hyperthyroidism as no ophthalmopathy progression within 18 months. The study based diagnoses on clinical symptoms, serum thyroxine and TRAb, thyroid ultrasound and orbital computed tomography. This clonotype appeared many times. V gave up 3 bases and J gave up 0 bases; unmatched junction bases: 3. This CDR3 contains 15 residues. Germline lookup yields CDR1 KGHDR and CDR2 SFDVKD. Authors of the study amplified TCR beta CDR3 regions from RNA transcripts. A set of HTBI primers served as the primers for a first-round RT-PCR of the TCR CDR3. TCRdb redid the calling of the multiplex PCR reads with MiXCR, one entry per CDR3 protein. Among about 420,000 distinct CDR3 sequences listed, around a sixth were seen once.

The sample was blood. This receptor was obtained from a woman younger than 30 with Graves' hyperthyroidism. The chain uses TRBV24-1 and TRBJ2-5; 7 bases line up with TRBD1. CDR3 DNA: TGTGCCACCAGTGATGGACAGGAGTACCAAGAGACCCAGTACTTC. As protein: CATSDGQEYQETQYF.